This T cell receptor beta chain was identified during a study of T-cell reconstitution after alpha-beta-depleted transplantation in children. Unique molecular identifiers featured in how the TCRbeta library was prepared. TCRdb fed the PCR reads into MiXCR, producing one record per CDR3 protein. The table records about 270,000 distinct CDR3 sequences, approximately 9.8% of them present only once. There are a few counts of this clonotype. The germline CDR1 and CDR2 sequences are MDHEN and SYDVKM. The CDR3 spans 15 residues. The trim removed 3 bases at V and 2 bases at J, leaving 7 bases unmatched. The TCR originated in a human donor who donated a stem cell graft to a child with SCID. Sample: PBMCs from the stem cell graft donor, taken from the stem cell graft. The rearrangement joins TRBV28 to TRBJ2-7, with 7 bases lining up with TRBD2. The CDR3 DNA reads as TGTGCCAGCAGTTTTGTCGGGGGGACCACCTACGAGCAGTACTTC. Translating gives CASSFVGGTTYEQYF. Combining the CDR3 with reference TRBV28 and TRBJ2-7 gives the whole variable domain DVKVTQSSRYLVKRTGEKVFLECVQDMDHENMFWYRQDPGLGLRLIYFSYDVKMKEKGDIPEGYSVSREKKERFSLILESASTNQTSMYLCASSFVGGTTYEQYFGPGTRLTVT.